The entry below describes one TCR beta chain. The record originates from a study of blood T cell repertoires in COVID-19. Study in general: The United States, Italy and Spain were the sources of the acute and convalescent COVID-19 samples. T cells, B-cell-depleted T cells, or PBMCs provided the cDNA or gDNA that served as material.

The CDR3 has 14 amino acids. Germline values: CDR1 SGHRS, CDR2 YFSETQ. Unmatched junction bases numbered 8, after V lost 5 bases and J lost 8 bases. Per the study methods: Amplifying reference gene primers gave estimates of nucleated cell counts. Only in-frame clones appear in the TCRdb table, and some are missing; sequencing was by immunoSEQ multiplex PCR. The DNA gave D and trimming, while V, J and clone size come from that table. Of fewer than 85,000 clones listed, 85% to 90% are singletons. Sequencing was performed on peripheral blood. The clonotype comes from a man aged 45-65 years with active COVID-19. The chain links TRBV5-1 to TRBJ1-4; 8 nucleotides match TRBD1. CDR3 sequence: CASRAGTGGEKLFF. CDR3 sequence (DNA): TGCGCCAGCAGGGCCGGGACAGGCGGCGAAAAACTGTTTTTT.